One and the same sample provided the 8 T cell receptor beta chains below, sequenced in a study of OX40 agonist ivuxolimab in advanced cancers. TCRdb keeps only in-frame clones here, not all; method: immunoSEQ multiplex PCR. In the table there are roughly 58,000 clones, 77% of which are singletons. The sample in question was CD4+ or CD8+ T cells sorted from blood, obtained in a trial of the OX40 agonist ivuxolimab. These receptors were taken from an adult with an advanced solid tumor such as melanoma, head and neck, liver or kidney cancer.

The chain has TRBV5-4 and TRBJ2-5, with 7 bases matching TRBD2. CDR3 size: 15 residues. The germline gives CDR1 SGHNT, CDR2 YYREEE (reference sequence). Trimming cost V 6 bases and J 2 bases; bases outside gene matches: 10. The CDR3 region is CASTPPGRVQETQYF. In DNA form, the CDR3 reads TGTGCCAGCACCCCACCGGGGAGGGTACAAGAGACCCAGTACTTC.

J is TRBJ2-1 and V is TRBV18; D possibly matches TRBD1 or TRBD2 (6 bases each). The CDR3 contains 16 residues. The germline V gene has CDR1 KGHSH and CDR2 LQKENI. Trimming pared 0 bases from V and 6 bases from J, leaving 15 bases between. In DNA, the CDR3 is TGTGCCAGCTCACCACCGACGGGGGCAATCGTCAATGAGCAGTTCTTC. Translating it yields CASSPPTGAIVNEQFF.

This chain joins TRBV7-9 and TRBJ1-1; TRBD1 might be the D (5 bases). CDR3 length equals 13 residues. Trimming stripped 4 bases from V and 4 bases from J, with 10 bases between. CDR1 and CDR2 from the germline V gene are SEHNR and FQNEAQ (reference sequence). CDR3 nucleotides: TGTGCCAGCAGCTCCTTGGGGGGCACTGAAGCTTTCTTT. It specifies CASSSLGGTEAFF.

This clone was recorded a few times. The V and J genes are TRBV28 and TRBJ1-4, with D hard to call. This CDR3 spans 16 amino acids. Germline V gene data show CDR1 as MDHEN and CDR2 as SYDVKM. V lost 6 bases, J lost 0 bases, and 14 bases lay in between. CDR3 in DNA: TGTGCCAGCAGCTGGCGGTCACCGTCAACTAATGAAAAACTGTTTTTT. This codes for CASSWRSPSTNEKLFF.

The rearrangement uses TRBV19 and TRBJ1-5; 7 nucleotides align to TRBD1. The CDR3 contains 15 residues. Trimming removed 7 bases from V and 2 bases from J; junction bases left unmatched: 8. Germline lookup yields CDR1 LNHDA and CDR2 SQIVND (reference sequence). In DNA form, the CDR3 reads TGTGCCAGTACAAGGGGGCGATTTGGCAATCAGCCCCAGCATTTT. Protein sequence: CASTRGRFGNQPQHF.

This chain joins TRBV2 and TRBJ2-1; 10 positions agree with TRBD2. Germline trimming cut 7 bases from V and 4 bases from J; bases unmatched to any gene: 4. Per the germline V gene, CDR1 is SNHLY and CDR2 is FYNNEI. The CDR3 length is 14 residues. DNA of the CDR3: TGTGCCAGCAATGGACTAGCGGTATACAATGAGCAGTTCTTC. This encodes CASNGLAVYNEQFF.

The chain couples TRBV27 to TRBJ1-5; D possibly corresponds to TRBD1 (5 bases). Germline V gene data show CDR1 as MNHEY and CDR2 as SMNVEV (reference sequence). The CDR3 has 16 amino acids. The V and J ends lost 4 bases and 3 bases respectively, with 16 bases between them. The CDR3 DNA reads as TGTGCCAGCAGTTGGGGGAGGCGAGGGGACAATCAGCCCCAGCATTTT. Translation: CASSWGRRGDNQPQHF.

J is TRBJ1-6 and V is TRBV19, with D unclear. Trimming stripped 1 base from V and 7 bases from J, with 14 bases between. Germline CDR1 and CDR2: LNHDA and SQIVND (reference sequence). This CDR3 has 16 amino acids. The CDR3 here is CASSIGALTANSPLHF. The CDR3 nucleotides are TGTGCCAGTAGTATAGGGGCCTTGACGGCCAATTCACCCCTCCACTTT.